This T cell receptor beta chain derives from a study of technical replicates of blood from several donors. Clones were sequenced by immunoSEQ multiplex PCR, and TCRdb holds only the in-frame ones, with some missing. The profile shows about 81,000 clones, approximately 75% of them singletons. The CDR3 runs 16 residues. V was shortened by 4 bases and J by 0 bases, with 13 bases between the two germline ends. Germline lookup yields CDR1 MNHEY and CDR2 SVGAGI. The clonotype originates from a human donor in good health. Some clones in this sample may be carry-over from other donors' samples. The J gene is TRBJ1-3, the V gene TRBV6-5; perhaps TRBD1 as D (6 bases). The sample taken for sequencing was PBMCs. This chain's CDR3 is CASSLRVTGSGNTIYF. For the CDR3, the DNA is TGTGCCAGCAGTTTGAGAGTGACAGGCTCTGGAAACACCATATATTTT.